The sequence of this T cell receptor (beta chain) was determined in a study of CD8 T cells in ankylosing spondylitis. Study-wide findings and caveats: In the blood and synovial fluid of reactive arthritis, some motif variants had been previously reported. Within ankylosing spondylitis blood, a TCR beta motif made up of several highly homologous variants appeared to be characteristic. In peripheral blood, disease-linked CD8+ clones occurred at relatively low frequencies. Reportedly, significant enrichment of disease-linked clones occurred in matched ankylosing spondylitis synovial fluid.

Ten or more counts support this clonotype. What it recognizes is unknown. Germline V gene sequence: CDR1 DFQATT, CDR2 SNEGSKA (reference sequence). Trimming stripped 3 bases from V and 2 bases from J, with 13 bases between. The CDR3 contains 14 residues. It was by quantitative 5'-RACE with molecular barcodes that TCR beta libraries were made. TCRdb reprocessed the 5' RACE reads with MiXCR, giving one entry per CDR3 protein. The sample has tens of thousands of distinct CDR3 sequences; roughly 9% are singletons. Sequenced: blood, either unsorted or a sorted T cell fraction (not recorded which). The chain combines TRBV20-1 with TRBJ2-5; D unclear. The receptor comes from a male donor with ankylosing spondylitis. CDR3 DNA sequence: TGCAGTGCTAGTGGGTATGCAGAACAAGAGACCCAGTACTTC. Amino acid sequence: CSASGYAEQETQYF.